A single sample gave rise to the 20 T cell receptor beta chains below, sequenced in a study of blood T cell repertoires in COVID-19. Repertoires were generated with immunoSEQ multiplex PCR, while TCRdb's copy carries only in-frame clones and drops some. The top ten hold about 1.3% of the sample, which has 200,000 to 250,000 clones, just under 85% seen once. Sequencing used PBMCs or T cells enriched from blood (not recorded which). Every receptor here comes from a woman aged 40-49 years with acute COVID-19.

The chain uses TRBV7-2 and TRBJ2-1; 11 bases align to TRBD2. From germline, CDR1 is SGHTA and CDR2 FQGNSA. The CDR3 extends over 15 amino acids. Losses at the gene ends were 1 base for V and 7 bases for J; bases not matched to a gene: 3. Written as DNA, the CDR3 is TGTGCCAGCAGCTTAGTGGCTAGCGGGAGGAATGAGCAGTTCTTC. It codes for CASSLVASGRNEQFF.

The chain recombines TRBV5-1 with TRBJ2-4; D uncertain. The V gene's germline CDR1 is SGHRS and CDR2 YFSETQ. This CDR3 region has 16 residues. V lost 4 bases and J lost 0, with 14 bases in between. CDR3 amino acids: CASSPLPPLAKNIQYF. The CDR3, as DNA: TGCGCCAGCAGCCCCCTCCCTCCACTAGCCAAAAACATTCAGTACTTC.

The V and J genes are TRBV27 and TRBJ2-3, with TRBD1 as a possible D gene (6 bases). Germline assignment: CDR1 MNHEY and CDR2 SMNVEV (reference sequence). V lost 5 bases and J 7 bases, leaving 7 bases between the germline ends. This CDR3 is 11 amino acids long. The CDR3 DNA is TGTGCCAGCAGTGACAGGTATACGCAGTATTTT. Translating gives CASSDRYTQYF.

The chain combines TRBV7-9 with TRBJ2-1, with TRBD2 matching over 11 bases. J was trimmed by 4 bases and V by 5 bases; bases with no gene match: 10. The germline V gene has CDR1 SEHNR and CDR2 FQNEAQ (reference sequence). There are 17 residues in the CDR3. CDR3 in amino acids: CASSIHLAGGRYNEQFF. The CDR3 DNA reads TGTGCCAGCAGCATCCACCTAGCGGGGGGACGTTACAATGAGCAGTTCTTC.

The chain is built from TRBV5-4 and TRBJ2-1; perhaps TRBD2 as D (6 bases). CDR1 and CDR2 (germline): SGHNT, YYREEE (reference sequence). Trimming left V 5 bases short and J 0 bases short, with 15 bases between. This CDR3 is built from 16 residues. The CDR3 DNA follows: TGTGCCAGCAGTCCGCGGGGTTATTCCTCCTACAATGAGCAGTTCTTC. Translation gives CASSPRGYSSYNEQFF. The full variable domain, its missing parts supplied by reference TRBV5-4 and TRBJ2-1, is ETGVTQSPTHLIKTRGQQVTLRCSSQSGHNTVSWYQQALGQGPQFIFQYYREEENGRGNFPPRFSGLQFPNYSSELNVNALELDDSALYLCASSPRGYSSYNEQFFGPGTRLTVL.

CDR3 DNA: TGTGCCAGCTCACCCGGGGGCAATCAGCCCCAGCATTTT. Encoded protein: CASSPGGNQPQHF. V usage is TRBV18 and J usage is TRBJ1-5; D ambiguous. The CDR3 has 13 residues. Germline lookup yields CDR1 KGHSH and CDR2 LQKENI. With 3 bases removed from V and 2 bases from J, the gap between germline ends came to 5 bases.

V is TRBV3-1 (or the pseudogene TRBV3-2) and J is TRBJ1-3, with 7 bases matching TRBD1. V was clipped by 5 bases and J by 4 bases; unmatched bases: 8. CDR1 and CDR2 from the germline V gene are LGHDT and YNNKEL (reference sequence). The CDR3 is 15 amino acids. The CDR3 is CASSLRTGDGNTIYF. In DNA form, the CDR3 reads TGTGCCAGCAGCTTACGAACAGGGGACGGAAACACCATATATTTT.

This clone was picked up one time. The DNA for the CDR3 is TGTGCCAGCAGATCTACCGGGGACAGGGCCGCTTTCTTT. Translation: CASRSTGDRAAFF. This chain uses TRBV28 with TRBJ1-1; TRBD1 aligns across 9 bases. CDR1 is MDHEN, CDR2 SYDVKM, per germline. The CDR3 spans 13 residues. V was pared by 6 bases and J by 11 bases, with 10 bases of the junction left unmatched.

The chain is built from TRBV28 and TRBJ1-2; D not resolved. The CDR3 has 13 amino acids. Germline V lookup: CDR1 MDHEN, CDR2 SYDVKM. V was trimmed by 3 bases and J by 5 bases, leaving 10 bases between them. The CDR3 is CASSLEGRYGYTF. CDR3 DNA sequence: TGTGCCAGCAGTTTGGAGGGAAGGTATGGCTACACCTTC.

This chain links TRBV7-2 with TRBJ2-3; 12 bases line up with TRBD2. V shed 9 bases and J 1 base; nucleotides not matched to a gene: 14. This CDR3 region has 18 residues. Germline V gives CDR1 SGHTA, CDR2 FQGNSA. The CDR3 sequence is CARGLLLAGGRGTDTQYF. CDR3 DNA sequence: TGTGCCAGGGGCCTACTTCTAGCGGGAGGGCGAGGCACAGATACGCAGTATTTT.

The V gene is TRBV12-3 or TRBV12-4, the J gene TRBJ2-7; no definite D call. The CDR3 loop spans 11 amino acids. V was pared by 6 bases and J by 4 bases, with 7 bases between. The CDR3 region is CASSEMYEQYF. The DNA for the CDR3 is TGTGCCAGCAGCGAGATGTACGAGCAGTACTTC.

This clone was seen only once. Here the CDR3 reads CSAKRAYEQYF. The CDR3 nucleotides are TGCAGTGCTAAGCGGGCCTACGAGCAGTACTTC. The chain uses TRBV20-1 and TRBJ2-7; maybe TRBD2 (6 bases). Trimming removed 4 bases from V and 2 bases from J, with 6 bases in between. Germline assignment: CDR1 DFQATT and CDR2 SNEGSKA (reference sequence). The CDR3 sequence is 11 residues long.

The V call is TRBV30, the J call TRBJ1-2; D is unclear. Looked up from germline, CDR1 is GTSNPN and CDR2 is SVGIG (reference sequence). V was clipped by 4 bases and J by 0 bases, with 6 bases between them. This CDR3 is 12 amino acids long. Here the CDR3 DNA reads TGTGCCTGGACACTGACTAACTATGGCTACACCTTC. Protein product: CAWTLTNYGYTF.

In its sample, this clone was seen once. The chain has TRBV9 and TRBJ2-1; 10 bases are shared with TRBD1. The V and J ends lost 0 bases and 6 bases, in that order; junction bases with no gene match: 6. CDR1 is SGDLS and CDR2 is YYNGEE in the germline V gene. This CDR3 spans 16 amino acids. The CDR3 coding sequence is TGTGCCAGCAGCGTAGTTTCGGGACAGGGGCTCAATGAGCAGTTCTTC. Translated, it gives CASSVVSGQGLNEQFF.

In this sample, this clone turned up once. The chain is built from TRBV5-8 and TRBJ2-3, with 9 bases that match TRBD2. The CDR3 length is 15 residues. Germline V gene lookup returns CDR1 SGHTS and CDR2 YDEGEE. Germline trimming cut 2 bases from V and 1 base from J; bases unmatched to any gene: 2. The CDR3 region has the DNA TGTGCCAGCAGCTTTCTAGCGGGGCGCACAGATACGCAGTATTTT. Translating it yields CASSFLAGRTDTQYF.

V usage is TRBV30 and J usage is TRBJ2-7, with 12 bases matching TRBD1. V lost 5 bases, J lost 7 bases, and 6 bases stayed unmatched. CDR3 length: 13 residues. The germline CDR1 and CDR2 sequences are GTSNPN and SVGIG (reference sequence). Here the CDR3 reads CAWGGQGAGEQYF. CDR3 DNA: TGTGCCTGGGGGGGACAGGGGGCTGGAGAGCAGTACTTC. Drawing the rest from reference TRBV30 and TRBJ2-7, the complete variable domain is SQTIHQWPATLVQPVGSPLSLECTVEGTSNPNLYWYRQAAGRGLQLLFYSVGIGQISSEVPQNLSASRPQDRQFILSSKKLLLSDSGFYLCAWGGQGAGEQYFGPGTRLTVT.

V is TRBV9 and J is TRBJ2-3; TRBD1 aligns across 9 bases. V lost 4 bases to trimming and J lost 6 bases; unmatched junction nucleotides: 9. The CDR3 is 15 residues long. Germline CDR1 is SGDLS and CDR2 is YYNGEE. The CDR3 coding sequence is TGTGCCAGCAGCTTACCGGGACAGGGTCGGGATACGCAGTATTTT. Translating gives CASSLPGQGRDTQYF.

The chain recombines TRBV28 with TRBJ1-1; D is ambiguous. CDR1 is MDHEN, CDR2 SYDVKM, per germline. This CDR3 spans 17 amino acids. With 6 bases removed from V and 0 bases from J, the gap between germline ends came to 20 bases. In nucleotides, the CDR3 is TGTGCCAGCAGCTTCCTGGTTATAGTGGGCATGAACACTGAAGCTTTCTTT. It specifies CASSFLVIVGMNTEAFF.

For the CDR3, the DNA is TGCGCCAGCAGCGAAGGACTAGCGGGTTCCTCCTACAATGAGCAGTTCTTC. Protein sequence: CASSEGLAGSSYNEQFF. V gene TRBV5-1 combines with J gene TRBJ2-1; 11 bases match TRBD2. Germline values: CDR1 SGHRS, CDR2 YFSETQ. The CDR3 is 17 amino acids. V gave up 4 bases and J gave up 0 bases; unmatched junction bases: 6.

This rearrangement joins TRBV7-2 to TRBJ2-1; the match to TRBD2 covers 12 bases. Looked up from germline, CDR1 is SGHTA and CDR2 is FQGNSA. J gave up 7 bases and V 2 bases, and 3 bases lay outside the gene matches. The CDR3 has 15 residues. The CDR3: CASSLQTSGSNEQFF. The CDR3 DNA reads as TGTGCCAGCAGCTTACAGACTAGCGGGAGTAATGAGCAGTTCTTC. Full variable domain (rest looked up from reference TRBV7-2 and TRBJ2-1): GAGVSQSPSNKVTEKGKDVELRCDPISGHTALYWYRQSLGQGLEFLIYFQGNSAPDKSGLPSDRFSAERTGGSVSTLTIQRTQQEDSAVYLCASSLQTSGSNEQFFGPGTRLTVL.